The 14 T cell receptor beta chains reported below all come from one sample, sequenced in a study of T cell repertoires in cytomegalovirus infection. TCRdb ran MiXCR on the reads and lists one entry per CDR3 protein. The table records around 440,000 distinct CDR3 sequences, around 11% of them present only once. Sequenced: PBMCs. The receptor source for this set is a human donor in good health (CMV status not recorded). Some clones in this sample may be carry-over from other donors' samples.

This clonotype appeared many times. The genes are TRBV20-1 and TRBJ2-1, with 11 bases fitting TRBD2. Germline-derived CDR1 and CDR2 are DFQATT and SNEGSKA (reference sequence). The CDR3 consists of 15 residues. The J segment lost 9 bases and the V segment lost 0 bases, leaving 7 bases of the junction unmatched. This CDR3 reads CSAREGVAGGGEQFF. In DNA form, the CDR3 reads TGCAGTGCTAGAGAGGGGGTAGCGGGAGGGGGTGAGCAGTTCTTC.

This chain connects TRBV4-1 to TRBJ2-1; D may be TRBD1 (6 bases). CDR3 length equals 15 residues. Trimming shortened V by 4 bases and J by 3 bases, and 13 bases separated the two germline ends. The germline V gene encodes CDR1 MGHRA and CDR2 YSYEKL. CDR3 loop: CASSRDRDNYNEQFF. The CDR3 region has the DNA TGCGCCAGCAGCCGAGACCGGGACAACTACAATGAGCAGTTCTTC.

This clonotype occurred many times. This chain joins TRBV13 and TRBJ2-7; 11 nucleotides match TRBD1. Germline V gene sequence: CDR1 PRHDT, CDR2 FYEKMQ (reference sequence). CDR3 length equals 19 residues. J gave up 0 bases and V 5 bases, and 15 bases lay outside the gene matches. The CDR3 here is CASSVLRDRGVLRSYEQYF. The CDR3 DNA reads TGTGCCAGCAGCGTCCTCCGGGACAGGGGGGTTCTTCGCTCCTACGAGCAGTACTTC.

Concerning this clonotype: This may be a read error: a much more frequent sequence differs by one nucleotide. This CDR3 is CAGSRQGRKWMNTEAFF. The CDR3 DNA sequence: TGTGCCGGCAGTCGACAGGGGAGGAAATGGATGAACACTGAAGCTTTCTTT. This chain connects TRBV28 to TRBJ1-1; 8 positions match TRBD1. Germline loops: CDR1 MDHEN, CDR2 SYDVKM. This CDR3 region has 17 residues. The variable domain in full, with the rest retrieved from reference TRBV28 and TRBJ1-1, is DVKVTQSSRYLVKRTGEKVFLECVQDMDHENMFWYRQDPGLGLRLIYFSYDVKMKEKGDIPEGYSVSREKKERFSLILESASTNQTSMYLCAGSRQGRKWMNTEAFFGQGTRLTVV.

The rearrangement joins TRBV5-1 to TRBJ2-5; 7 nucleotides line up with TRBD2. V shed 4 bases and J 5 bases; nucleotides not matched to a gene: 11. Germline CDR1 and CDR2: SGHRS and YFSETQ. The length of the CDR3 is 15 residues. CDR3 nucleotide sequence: TGCGCCAGCAGCCCTAGCGGTGGTGACGGGGAGACCCAGTACTTC. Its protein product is CASSPSGGDGETQYF. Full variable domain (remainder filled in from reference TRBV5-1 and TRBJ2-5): KAGVTQTPRYLIKTRGQQVTLSCSPISGHRSVSWYQQTPGQGLQFLFEYFSETQRNKGNFPGRFSGRQFSNSRSEMNVSTLELGDSALYLCASSPSGGDGETQYFGPGTRLLVL.

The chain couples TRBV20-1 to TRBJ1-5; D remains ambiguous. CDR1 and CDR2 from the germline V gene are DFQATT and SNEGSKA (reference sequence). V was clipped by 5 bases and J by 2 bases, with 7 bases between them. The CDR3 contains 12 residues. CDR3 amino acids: CSAVRGNQPQHF. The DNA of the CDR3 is TGCAGTGCTGTGAGGGGCAATCAGCCCCAGCATTTT.

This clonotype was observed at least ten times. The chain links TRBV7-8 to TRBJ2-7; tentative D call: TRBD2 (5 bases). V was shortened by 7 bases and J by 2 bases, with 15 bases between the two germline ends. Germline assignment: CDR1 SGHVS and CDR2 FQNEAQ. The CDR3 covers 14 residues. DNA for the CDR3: TGTGCCAGCATCCCCTCCAGCGGAGCCTACGAGCAGTACTTC. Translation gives CASIPSSGAYEQYF. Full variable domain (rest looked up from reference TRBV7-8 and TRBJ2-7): GAGVSQSPRYKVAKRGQDVALRCDPISGHVSLFWYQQALGQGPEFLTYFQNEAQLDKSGLPSDRFFAERPEGSVSTLKIQRTQQEDSAVYLCASIPSSGAYEQYFGPGTRLTVT.

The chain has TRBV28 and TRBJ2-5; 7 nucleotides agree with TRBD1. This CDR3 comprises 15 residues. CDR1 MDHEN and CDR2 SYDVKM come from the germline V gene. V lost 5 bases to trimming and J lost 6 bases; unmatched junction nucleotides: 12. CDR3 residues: CASSPSGQVGKTQYF. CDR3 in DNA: TGTGCCAGCAGTCCCTCCGGACAGGTTGGAAAGACCCAGTACTTC.

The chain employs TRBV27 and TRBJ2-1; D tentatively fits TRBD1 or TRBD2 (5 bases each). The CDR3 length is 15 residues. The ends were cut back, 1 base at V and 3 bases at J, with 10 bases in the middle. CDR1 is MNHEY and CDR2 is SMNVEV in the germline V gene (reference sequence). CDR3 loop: CASSLWFGGYNEQFF. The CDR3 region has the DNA TGTGCCAGCAGTTTATGGTTTGGGGGCTACAATGAGCAGTTCTTC.

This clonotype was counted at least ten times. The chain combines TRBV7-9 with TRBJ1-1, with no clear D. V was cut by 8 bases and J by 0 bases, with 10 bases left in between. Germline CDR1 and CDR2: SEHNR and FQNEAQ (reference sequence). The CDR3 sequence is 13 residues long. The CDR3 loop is CASGEWMNTEAFF. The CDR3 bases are TGTGCCAGCGGAGAGTGGATGAACACTGAAGCTTTCTTT. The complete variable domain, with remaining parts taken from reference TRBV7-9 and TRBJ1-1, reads DTGVSQNPRHKITKRGQNVTFRCDPISEHNRLYWYRQTLGQGPEFLTYFQNEAQLEKSRLLSDRFSAERPKGSFSTLEIQRTEQGDSAMYLCASGEWMNTEAFFGQGTRLTVV.

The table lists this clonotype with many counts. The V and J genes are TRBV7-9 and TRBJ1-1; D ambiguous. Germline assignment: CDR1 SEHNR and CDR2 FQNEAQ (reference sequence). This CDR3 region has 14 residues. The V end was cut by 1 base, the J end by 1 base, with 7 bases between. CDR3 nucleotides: TGTGCCAGCAGCTTAGGTTGGGGGAACACTGAAGCTTTCTTT. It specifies CASSLGWGNTEAFF.

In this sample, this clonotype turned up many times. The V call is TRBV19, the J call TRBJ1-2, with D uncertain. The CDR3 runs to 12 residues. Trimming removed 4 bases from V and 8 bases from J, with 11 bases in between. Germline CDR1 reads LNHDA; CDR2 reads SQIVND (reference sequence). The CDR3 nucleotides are TGTGCCAGTAGTACCACAGTAGGCGGCTACACCTTC. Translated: CASSTTVGGYTF.

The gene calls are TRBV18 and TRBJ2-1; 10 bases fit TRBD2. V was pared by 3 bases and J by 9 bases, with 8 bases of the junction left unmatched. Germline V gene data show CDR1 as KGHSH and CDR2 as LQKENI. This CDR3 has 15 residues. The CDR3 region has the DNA TGTGCCAGCTCACCGCGCGCAGCGGGAGGGCGTGAGCAGTTCTTC. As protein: CASSPRAAGGREQFF.

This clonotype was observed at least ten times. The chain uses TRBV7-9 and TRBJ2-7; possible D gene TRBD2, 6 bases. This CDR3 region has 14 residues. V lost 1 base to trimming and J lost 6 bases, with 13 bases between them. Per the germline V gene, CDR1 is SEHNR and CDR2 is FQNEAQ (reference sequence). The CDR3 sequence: CASSLVLGGVEQYF. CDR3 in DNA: TGTGCCAGCAGCTTAGTATTAGGCGGGGTCGAGCAGTACTTC.